The entry below gives a single T cell receptor (beta chain) sequence along with its context. Its antigen is as yet unknown. CDR3 length: 13 amino acids. V trimming: 6 bases; J trimming: 5 bases; junction bases outside the gene matches: 4. The V gene's germline CDR1 is KGHSH and CDR2 LQKENI. This specimen belongs to a study of cytomegalovirus exposure and HLA in healthy donors. As for the study in general: Clustering assigned 70% to 85% of the approximately 400 genotyped donors to the Caucasian-associated ancestry cluster. Study conclusions and caveats: When a later analysis was performed, an Asian-associated ancestry cluster reportedly had fewer N-insertions than the roughly 640-donor mean. Across all donors, roughly uniform sequencing depth was an assumption of the presence/absence analyses.

Use of 60 Vbeta and 13 Jbeta primers characterized the PCR. Produced via immunoSEQ multiplex PCR; TCRdb's table is partial and in-frame only. The sample records roughly 200,000 clones, roughly 85% being singletons. V usage is TRBV18 and J usage is TRBJ2-7; TRBD1 matches at 10 bases. What was sequenced was PBMCs. This sequence was found in a young woman in good health and CMV-seropositive. The CDR3 protein is CASSPTGGNEQYF. The CDR3 coding sequence is TGTGCCAGCTCGCCGACAGGGGGCAACGAGCAGTACTTC.